This TCR beta chain was recovered during a study of T-cell memory formation after mild COVID-19 (dated by TCRdb to the early 2020s). At the level of the whole study: Most TCR sequence clusters were specific to one of the two donors. In a couple of donors, T-cell clones that expanded and contracted after mild COVID-19 were tracked by sequencing TCRalpha and TCRbeta repertoires over time. Two young, previously healthy adult volunteers, one female and one male, were included in the cohort.

Ficoll-Paque density gradient centrifugation was used to isolate PBMCs. The CDR3 spans 15 residues, from the cysteine through the phenylalanine. Only the CDR3 part of the read is kept: 45 bases, read in frame from the first base. The junction carries 13 bases between V and J, which are trimmed by 1 base and 4 bases respectively. Sequencing took place on an Illumina NovaSeq 6000. TCRalpha and TCRbeta cDNA libraries were constructed by 5'RACE with constant-segment primers, with sample barcodes and unique molecular identifiers being introduced. RNA was extracted from every sample with Trizol reagent. Libraries were amplified in two PCR steps, with a second sample barcode and Illumina TruSeq adapters added in the second step. Libraries were sequenced on an Illumina NovaSeq with 2 x 150 bp paired-end reads. In the paper's pipeline: Reads were demultiplexed and collapsed into UMI-guided consensus sequences with migec v1.2.7. Using mixcr v2.1.11, the UMI consensuses were aligned to TRA and TRB V and J templates and assembled into clonotypes. Clonotypes were classified as expanded or contracted when called significant by both edgeR and NoisET, with noise models trained on biological replicates. For edgeR calls, a false discovery rate-adjusted p below 0.01 and a log2 fold-change threshold of 1 were applied. As an exploratory analysis of dynamics, max-normalized trajectories of the 1000 most abundant clonotypes were examined by PCA with hierarchical clustering. The CD4 or CD8 phenotype of responding clones was assigned using the separately sequenced CD4+ and CD8+ repertoires. TCRdb handled the public reads itself, with Q25 trimming in fastp and clone calling in MiXCR, and kept productive beta chains. Each CDR3 protein appears once, grouped with its most common genes and DNA. Clone size and V and J calls follow TCRdb, not the original study. The sample table holds a few hundred thousand distinct CDR3 sequences, of which approximately 29% were seen once. The top ten clones comprise about 14% of the sample.

Findings and caveats that apply to the study as a whole: SARS-CoV-2 specificity was not confirmed for the second-wave clones peaking on day 37. The study included only two mild cases, and larger cohorts that include severe cases with pre-infection samples were judged to be necessary. Some responding clones were found in pre-infection memory, which suggests that pre-existing cross-reactive memory T cells took part in the SARS-CoV-2 response. Contracting CD4+ clones were located mainly in the CM and EM memory subsets, whereas CD8+ clones were found to be enriched in EMRA. Clones contracting from day 15 to 85 had balanced CD4/CD8 phenotypes, while a second wave expanding from day 15 to 37 was biased towards CD4+.

This clonotype was counted many times. Its antigen remains undetermined. No per-base quality is available; no much larger clone lies one base away. The chain is encoded by TRBV12-3 or TRBV12-4 joined to TRBJ2-5; 6 matching bases give a weak D call of TRBD1. Sequencing was performed on PBMCs or a T cell subset sorted from them (not recorded which). The TCR originated in an adult woman who had mild COVID-19 (a few samples of this study predate the infection). The sample titles of this study are shuffled in the database, so cell type and time point are left out; the donor was told from shared clones. The nucleotide sequence is TGTGCCAGCAGTTTAGGAGGCCAGGGGCCAGAGACCCAGTACTTC. This encodes CASSLGGQGPETQYF.